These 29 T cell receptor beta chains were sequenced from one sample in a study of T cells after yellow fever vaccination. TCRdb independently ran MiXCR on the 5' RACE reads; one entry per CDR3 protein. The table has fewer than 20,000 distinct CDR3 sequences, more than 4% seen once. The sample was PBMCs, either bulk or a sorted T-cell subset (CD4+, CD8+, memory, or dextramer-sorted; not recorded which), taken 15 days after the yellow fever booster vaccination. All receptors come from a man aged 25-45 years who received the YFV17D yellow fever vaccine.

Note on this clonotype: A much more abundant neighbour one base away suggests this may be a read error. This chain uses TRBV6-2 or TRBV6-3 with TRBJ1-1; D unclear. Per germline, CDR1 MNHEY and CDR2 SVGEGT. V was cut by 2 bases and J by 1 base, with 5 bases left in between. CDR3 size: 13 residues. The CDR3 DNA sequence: TGTGCCAGCAGTTACGGGCAGAACACTGAAGCTTTCTTT. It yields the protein CASSYGQNTEAFF.

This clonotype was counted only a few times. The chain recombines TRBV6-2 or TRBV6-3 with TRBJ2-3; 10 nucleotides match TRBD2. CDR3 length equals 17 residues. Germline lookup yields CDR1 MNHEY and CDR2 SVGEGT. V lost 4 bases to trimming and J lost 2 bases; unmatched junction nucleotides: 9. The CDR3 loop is CASSFQQREGNTDTQYF. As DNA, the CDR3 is TGTGCCAGCAGTTTTCAGCAGCGGGAGGGCAACACAGATACGCAGTATTTT.

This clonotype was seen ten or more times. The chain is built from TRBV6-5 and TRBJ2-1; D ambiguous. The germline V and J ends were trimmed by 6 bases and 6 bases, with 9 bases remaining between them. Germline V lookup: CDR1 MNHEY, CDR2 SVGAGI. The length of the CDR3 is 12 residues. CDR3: CASSPGSNEQFF. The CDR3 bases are TGTGCCAGCAGCCCTGGAAGCAATGAGCAGTTCTTC.

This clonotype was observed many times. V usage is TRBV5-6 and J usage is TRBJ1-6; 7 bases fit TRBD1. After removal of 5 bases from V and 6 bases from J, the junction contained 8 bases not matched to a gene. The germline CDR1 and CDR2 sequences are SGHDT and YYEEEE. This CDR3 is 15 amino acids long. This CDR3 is CASRLQGSGNSPLHF. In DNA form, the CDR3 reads TGTGCCAGCAGGCTACAGGGGAGCGGTAATTCACCCCTCCACTTT.

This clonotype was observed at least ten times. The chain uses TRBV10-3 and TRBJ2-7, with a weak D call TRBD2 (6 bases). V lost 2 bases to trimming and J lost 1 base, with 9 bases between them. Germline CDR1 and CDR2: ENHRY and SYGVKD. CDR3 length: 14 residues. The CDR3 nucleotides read TGTGCCATCAGTGAGCGGGAGAGATCCTACGAGCAGTACTTC. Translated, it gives CAISERERSYEQYF.

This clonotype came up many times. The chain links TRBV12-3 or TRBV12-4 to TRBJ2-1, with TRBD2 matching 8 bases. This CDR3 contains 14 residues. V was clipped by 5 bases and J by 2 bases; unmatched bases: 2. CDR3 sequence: CASSSSGAYNEQFF. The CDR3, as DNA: TGTGCCAGCAGTAGTAGCGGGGCCTACAATGAGCAGTTCTTC.

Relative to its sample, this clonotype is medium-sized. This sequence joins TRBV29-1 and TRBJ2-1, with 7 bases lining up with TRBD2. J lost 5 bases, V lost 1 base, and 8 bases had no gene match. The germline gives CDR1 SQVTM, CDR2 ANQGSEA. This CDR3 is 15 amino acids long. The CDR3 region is CSVEVRLAEDNEQFF. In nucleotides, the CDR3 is TGCAGCGTTGAAGTCCGGCTAGCGGAGGACAATGAGCAGTTCTTC.

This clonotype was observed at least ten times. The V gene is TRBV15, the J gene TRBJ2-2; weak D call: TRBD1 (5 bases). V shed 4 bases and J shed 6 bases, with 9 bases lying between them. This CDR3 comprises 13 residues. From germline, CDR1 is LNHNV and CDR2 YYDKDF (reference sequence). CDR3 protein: CATSIGRAGELFF. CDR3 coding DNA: TGTGCCACCAGCATCGGCAGGGCCGGGGAGCTGTTTTTT.

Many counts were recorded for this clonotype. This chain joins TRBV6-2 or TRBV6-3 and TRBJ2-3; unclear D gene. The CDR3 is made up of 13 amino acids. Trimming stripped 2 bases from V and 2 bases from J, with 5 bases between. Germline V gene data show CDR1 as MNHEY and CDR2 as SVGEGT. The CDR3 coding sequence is TGTGCCAGCAGTTACCCAACCACAGATACGCAGTATTTT. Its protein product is CASSYPTTDTQYF.

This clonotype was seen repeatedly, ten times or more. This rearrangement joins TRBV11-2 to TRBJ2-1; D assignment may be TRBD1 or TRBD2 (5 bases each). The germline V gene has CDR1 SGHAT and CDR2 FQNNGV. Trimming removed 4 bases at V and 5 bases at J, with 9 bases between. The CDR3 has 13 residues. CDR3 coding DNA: TGTGCCAGCAGCTGGGGACCGGACAATGAGCAGTTCTTC. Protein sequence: CASSWGPDNEQFF.

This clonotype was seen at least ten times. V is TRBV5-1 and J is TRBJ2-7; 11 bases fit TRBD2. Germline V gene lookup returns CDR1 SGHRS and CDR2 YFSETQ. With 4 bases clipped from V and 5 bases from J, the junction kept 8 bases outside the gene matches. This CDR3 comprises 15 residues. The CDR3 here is CASSPAPLAGDEQYF. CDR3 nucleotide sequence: TGCGCCAGCAGCCCGGCACCACTAGCGGGAGACGAGCAGTACTTC.

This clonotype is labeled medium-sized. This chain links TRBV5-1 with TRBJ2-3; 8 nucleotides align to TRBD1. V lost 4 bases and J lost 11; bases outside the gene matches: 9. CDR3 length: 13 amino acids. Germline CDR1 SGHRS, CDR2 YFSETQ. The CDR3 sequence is CASSARQGSEQYF. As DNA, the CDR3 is TGCGCCAGCAGCGCGAGACAGGGGTCGGAGCAGTATTTT.

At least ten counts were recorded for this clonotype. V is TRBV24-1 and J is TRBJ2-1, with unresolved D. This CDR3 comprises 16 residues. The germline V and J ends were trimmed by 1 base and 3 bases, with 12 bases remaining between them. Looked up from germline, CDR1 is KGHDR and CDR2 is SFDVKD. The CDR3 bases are TGTGCCACCAGTGATTTCGGCGGAATTGACTACAATGAGCAGTTCTTC. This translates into CATSDFGGIDYNEQFF.

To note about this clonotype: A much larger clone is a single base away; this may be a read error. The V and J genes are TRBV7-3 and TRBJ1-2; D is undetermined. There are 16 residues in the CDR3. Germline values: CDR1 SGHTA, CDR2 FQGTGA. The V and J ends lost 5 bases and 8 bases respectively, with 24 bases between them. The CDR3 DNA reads TGTGCCAGCAGCCCCGCGGGATTGGCCGGATGTGAAGGCTACACCTTC. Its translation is CASSPAGLAGCEGYTF.

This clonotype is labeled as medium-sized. CDR3 nucleotide sequence: TGCGCCAGCAGCCTGTTGGAAAACCGGGAGCTGTTTTTT. Translated, it gives CASSLLENRELFF. The genes are TRBV5-1 and TRBJ2-2; no clear D. The CDR3 is 13 amino acids. Per the germline V gene, CDR1 is SGHRS and CDR2 is YFSETQ. Trimming took off 4 bases at V and 9 bases at J, with 13 bases between the two ends.

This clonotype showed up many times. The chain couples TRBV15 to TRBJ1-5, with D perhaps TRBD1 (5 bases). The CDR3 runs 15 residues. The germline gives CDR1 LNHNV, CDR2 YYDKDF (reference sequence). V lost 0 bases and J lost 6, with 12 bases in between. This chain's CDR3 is CATSRDGPGLQPQHF. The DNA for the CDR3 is TGTGCCACCAGCAGAGATGGGCCAGGGCTTCAGCCCCAGCATTTT.

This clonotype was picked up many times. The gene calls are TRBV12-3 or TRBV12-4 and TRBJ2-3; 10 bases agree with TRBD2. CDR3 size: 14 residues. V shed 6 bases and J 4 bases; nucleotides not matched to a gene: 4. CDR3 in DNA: TGTGCCAGCAGGCTAGCGGGAGCTGCAGATACGCAGTATTTT. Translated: CASRLAGAADTQYF.

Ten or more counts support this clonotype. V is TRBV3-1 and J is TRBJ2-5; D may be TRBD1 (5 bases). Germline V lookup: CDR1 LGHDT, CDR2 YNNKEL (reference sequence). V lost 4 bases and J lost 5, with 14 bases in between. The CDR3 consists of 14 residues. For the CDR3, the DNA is TGTGCCAGCAGCCTCCAGGGTAGTAGGGAGACCCAGTACTTC. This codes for CASSLQGSRETQYF.

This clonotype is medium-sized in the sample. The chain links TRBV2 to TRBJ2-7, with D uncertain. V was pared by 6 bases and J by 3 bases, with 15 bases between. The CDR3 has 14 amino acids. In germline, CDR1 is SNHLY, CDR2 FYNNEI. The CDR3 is CASRLVAEFYEQYF. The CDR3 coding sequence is TGTGCCAGCAGGTTAGTGGCAGAGTTCTACGAGCAGTACTTC.

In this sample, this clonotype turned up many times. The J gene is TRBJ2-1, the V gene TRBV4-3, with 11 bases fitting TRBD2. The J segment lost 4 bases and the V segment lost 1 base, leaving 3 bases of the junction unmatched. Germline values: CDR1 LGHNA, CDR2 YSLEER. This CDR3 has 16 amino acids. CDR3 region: CASSQASGRKYNEQFF. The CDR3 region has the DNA TGCGCCAGCAGCCAAGCTAGCGGGAGGAAATACAATGAGCAGTTCTTC.

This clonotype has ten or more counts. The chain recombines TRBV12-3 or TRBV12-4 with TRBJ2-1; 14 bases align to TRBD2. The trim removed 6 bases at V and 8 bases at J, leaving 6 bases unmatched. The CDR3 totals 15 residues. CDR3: CASRTWTSGRYEQFF. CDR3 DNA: TGTGCCAGCAGGACATGGACTAGCGGGAGGTATGAGCAGTTCTTC.

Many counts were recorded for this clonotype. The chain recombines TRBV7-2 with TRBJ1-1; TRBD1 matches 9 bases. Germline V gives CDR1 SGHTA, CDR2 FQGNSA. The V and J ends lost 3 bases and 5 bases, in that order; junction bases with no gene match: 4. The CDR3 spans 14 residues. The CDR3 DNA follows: TGTGCCAGCAGCTTGATAGACAGGGGGACTGAAGCTTTCTTT. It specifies CASSLIDRGTEAFF.

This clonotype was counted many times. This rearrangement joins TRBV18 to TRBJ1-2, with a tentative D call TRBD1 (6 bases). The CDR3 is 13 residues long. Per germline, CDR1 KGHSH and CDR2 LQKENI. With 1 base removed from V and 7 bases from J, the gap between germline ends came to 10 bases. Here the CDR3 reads CASSPRRGGGYTF. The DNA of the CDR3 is TGTGCCAGCTCACCACGAAGAGGGGGTGGCTACACCTTC.

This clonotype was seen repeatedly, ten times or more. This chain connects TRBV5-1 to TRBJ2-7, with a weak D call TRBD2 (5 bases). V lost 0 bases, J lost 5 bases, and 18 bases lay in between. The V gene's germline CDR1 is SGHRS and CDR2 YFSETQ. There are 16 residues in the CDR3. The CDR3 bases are TGCGCCAGCAGCTTGGCCTCCGGGATAGAATTCGACGAGCAGTACTTC. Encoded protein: CASSLASGIEFDEQYF.

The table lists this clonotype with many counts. The CDR3, as DNA: TGTGCCAGCAGTCCGCCGGGACAGGGTTACAATGAGCAGTTCTTC. Translated: CASSPPGQGYNEQFF. The chain has TRBV28 and TRBJ2-1, with 9 bases fitting TRBD1. Per germline, CDR1 MDHEN and CDR2 SYDVKM. The CDR3 is 15 residues long. The trim removed 5 bases at V and 4 bases at J, leaving 6 bases unmatched.

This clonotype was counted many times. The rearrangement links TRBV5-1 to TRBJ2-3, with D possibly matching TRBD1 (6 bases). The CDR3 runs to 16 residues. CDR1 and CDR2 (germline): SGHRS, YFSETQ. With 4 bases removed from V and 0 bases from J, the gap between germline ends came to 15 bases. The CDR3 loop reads CASSPPTGTSTDTQYF. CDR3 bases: TGCGCCAGCAGCCCACCGACAGGTACCAGCACAGATACGCAGTATTTT.

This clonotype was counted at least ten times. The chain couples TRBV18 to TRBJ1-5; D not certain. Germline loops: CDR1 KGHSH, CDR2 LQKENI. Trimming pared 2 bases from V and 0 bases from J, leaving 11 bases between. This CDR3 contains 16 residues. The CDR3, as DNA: TGTGCCAGCTCACCATCCTCCCCAAATAGCAATCAGCCCCAGCATTTT. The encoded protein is CASSPSSPNSNQPQHF.

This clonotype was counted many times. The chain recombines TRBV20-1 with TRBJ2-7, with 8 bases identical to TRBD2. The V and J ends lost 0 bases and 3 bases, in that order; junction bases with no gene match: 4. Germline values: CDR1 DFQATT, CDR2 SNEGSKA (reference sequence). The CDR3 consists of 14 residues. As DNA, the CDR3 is TGCAGTGCTAGAGAACTAGCGGATTACTACGAGCAGTACTTC. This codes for CSARELADYYEQYF.

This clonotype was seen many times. CDR3 region: CASRGIGTGFYEQYF. The DNA for the CDR3 is TGTGCCAGCAGGGGCATCGGGACGGGTTTCTACGAGCAGTACTTC. V is TRBV6-1 and J is TRBJ2-7, with D perhaps matching TRBD1 or TRBD2 (5 bases each). Germline loops: CDR1 MNHNS, CDR2 SASEGT. Trimming left V 6 bases short and J 3 bases short, with 18 bases between. The CDR3 loop spans 15 amino acids.